Each of the 16 T cell receptor beta chains below was sequenced from the same sample in a study of blood T cell repertoires in COVID-19. Clones were read by immunoSEQ multiplex PCR, and TCRdb kept only the in-frame ones, dropping some. Among some 270,000 clones, under 85% were seen once, and the ten largest hold around 1%. Sequencing input: peripheral blood. Receptors originate from a human donor with COVID-19, enrolled during active disease. The donor label of this sample is uncertain.

This rearrangement joins TRBV2 to TRBJ1-2; D perhaps matches TRBD1 (5 bases). This CDR3 has 12 amino acids. V was pared by 5 bases and J by 4 bases, with 8 bases between. CDR1 is SNHLY, CDR2 FYNNEI, per germline. Here the CDR3 DNA reads TGTGCCAGCAGTTCCGACAGCTATGGCTACACCTTC. Protein product: CASSSDSYGYTF.

The J gene is TRBJ1-4, the V gene TRBV15; TRBD1 is a possible D gene (5 bases). The CDR3 runs 14 residues. The germline V and J ends were trimmed by 5 bases and 7 bases, with 14 bases remaining between them. Germline loops: CDR1 LNHNV, CDR2 YYDKDF (reference sequence). This CDR3 is CATSPTNRGEKLFF. The CDR3 coding sequence is TGTGCCACCAGCCCCACTAATAGGGGTGAAAAACTGTTTTTT.

The chain couples TRBV30 to TRBJ2-7; D is unresolved. CDR3 length equals 15 residues. The germline V gene encodes CDR1 GTSNPN and CDR2 SVGIG (reference sequence). Trimming removed 3 bases from V and 0 bases from J, with 15 bases in between. CDR3 DNA sequence: TGTGCCTGGAGGGCCTCGGGTAGTAACTCCTACGAGCAGTACTTC. It is translated as CAWRASGSNSYEQYF.

The gene calls are TRBV9 and TRBJ2-7; D possibly corresponds to TRBD2 (6 bases). The V gene's germline CDR1 is SGDLS and CDR2 YYNGEE. The CDR3 spans 15 residues. V was trimmed by 0 bases and J by 6 bases, leaving 16 bases between them. CDR3 protein: CASSVGPAGNPEQYF. The CDR3 DNA reads TGTGCCAGCAGCGTAGGTCCGGCGGGGAACCCCGAGCAGTACTTC.

The rearrangement uses TRBV4-1 and TRBJ2-2, with D possibly TRBD2 on 5 matching bases. Germline V lookup: CDR1 MGHRA, CDR2 YSYEKL. The CDR3 is 15 amino acids. The germline V and J ends were trimmed by 5 bases and 2 bases, with 12 bases remaining between them. The CDR3 DNA is TGCGCCAGCAGCTCAAGACGGGGAAACACCGGGGAGCTGTTTTTT. Protein sequence: CASSSRRGNTGELFF.

The chain combines TRBV28 with TRBJ1-1; D possibly corresponds to TRBD1 (5 bases). This CDR3 is 12 amino acids long. In germline, CDR1 is MDHEN, CDR2 SYDVKM. V was trimmed by 10 bases and J by 1 base, leaving 10 bases between them. The CDR3 here is CATLTGNTEAFF. DNA for the CDR3: TGTGCCACACTAACAGGGAACACTGAAGCTTTCTTT.

In this sample, this clone turned up once. V and J are TRBV19 and TRBJ1-5; D not resolved. The CDR3 spans 14 residues. From germline, CDR1 is LNHDA and CDR2 SQIVND (reference sequence). Trimming stripped 3 bases from V and 3 bases from J, with 9 bases between. CDR3 DNA: TGTGCCAGTAGTATTGGCGGTGCCAATCAGCCCCAGCATTTT. This encodes CASSIGGANQPQHF.

V is TRBV5-6 and J is TRBJ2-6, with D hard to call. Trimming removed 0 bases at V and 0 bases at J, with 7 bases between. Germline values: CDR1 SGHDT, CDR2 YYEEEE. This CDR3 has 16 amino acids. Here the CDR3 reads CASSLASGSGANVLTF. CDR3 coding DNA: TGTGCCAGCAGCTTGGCGTCCGGCTCTGGGGCCAACGTCCTGACTTTC.

This chain uses TRBV27 with TRBJ1-6; D not resolved. Germline V CDR1 and CDR2: MNHEY, SMNVEV (reference sequence). The V end lost 6 bases, the J end lost 5 bases, and 8 bases lay between the germline ends. This CDR3 is built from 13 residues. CDR3 residues: CASREYDNSPLHF. CDR3 sequence (DNA): TGTGCCAGCAGGGAGTATGATAATTCACCCCTCCACTTT.

The rearrangement uses TRBV7-2 and TRBJ2-1, with 12 bases identical to TRBD2. There are 18 residues in the CDR3. V was pared by 0 bases and J by 6 bases, with 9 bases of the junction left unmatched. Germline loops: CDR1 SGHTA, CDR2 FQGNSA. In DNA form, the CDR3 reads TGTGCCAGCAGCTTAGCCGCGACTAGCGGGAGATCGAGCAATGAGCAGTTCTTC. This gives the protein CASSLAATSGRSSNEQFF.

The rearrangement uses TRBV3-1 (or the pseudogene TRBV3-2) and TRBJ1-2; possible D gene TRBD1, 6 bases. The germline V and J ends were trimmed by 1 base and 6 bases, with 12 bases remaining between them. The CDR3 covers 14 residues. The V gene's germline CDR1 is LGHDT and CDR2 YNNKEL (reference sequence). The CDR3 is CASSQVDSMDGYTF. CDR3 DNA sequence: TGTGCCAGCAGCCAAGTGGACAGCATGGATGGCTACACCTTC.

This clone was seen a handful of times. The chain carries TRBV7-3 and TRBJ1-1, with a tentative D call TRBD1 (5 bases). CDR1 SGHTA and CDR2 FQGTGA come from the germline V gene. V gave up 1 base and J gave up 2 bases, with 11 bases separating them. CDR3 length: 15 residues. The CDR3 sequence: CASSLNGQGNTEAFF. The CDR3, as DNA: TGTGCCAGCAGCTTAAACGGGCAGGGAAACACTGAAGCTTTCTTT.

This clone was seen once. V usage is TRBV3-1 (or the pseudogene TRBV3-2) and J usage is TRBJ1-2; D is perhaps TRBD1 (5 bases). There are 17 residues in the CDR3. Trimming left V 0 bases short and J 4 bases short, with 18 bases between. In germline, CDR1 is LGHDT, CDR2 YNNKEL (reference sequence). CDR3 in amino acids: CASSQEIVGKGIYGYTF. The CDR3 DNA follows: TGTGCCAGCAGCCAAGAAATAGTAGGGAAGGGGATCTATGGCTACACCTTC.

V is TRBV12-3 or TRBV12-4 and J is TRBJ1-1, with 10 bases aligning to TRBD1. The CDR3 has 12 amino acids. Trimming removed 7 bases from V and 11 bases from J; junction bases left unmatched: 7. In DNA, the CDR3 is TGTGCCAGCACCGACAGGGGGCGCACGGCTTTCTTT. Amino acids: CASTDRGRTAFF.

The chain recombines TRBV7-9 with TRBJ2-1; 10 nucleotides line up with TRBD2. The ends lost 2 bases at V and 4 bases at J; junction bases unmatched: 5. This CDR3 has 16 residues. CDR1 and CDR2 (germline): SEHNR, FQNEAQ (reference sequence). The CDR3 loop reads CASSLSVAGGYNEQFF. The CDR3 nucleotides read TGTGCCAGCAGCTTATCGGTAGCGGGAGGTTACAATGAGCAGTTCTTC.

As for this clone: Other DNA sequences in this specimen translate into the identical CDR3. The chain joins TRBV28 to TRBJ1-2, with D possibly TRBD1 on 6 matching bases. V lost 6 bases, J lost 2 bases, and 10 bases lay in between. CDR3 length equals 13 residues. Looked up from germline, CDR1 is MDHEN and CDR2 is SYDVKM. CDR3 loop: CASRTGGNYGYTF. In DNA, the CDR3 is TGTGCCAGCAGGACAGGTGGCAACTATGGCTACACCTTC.